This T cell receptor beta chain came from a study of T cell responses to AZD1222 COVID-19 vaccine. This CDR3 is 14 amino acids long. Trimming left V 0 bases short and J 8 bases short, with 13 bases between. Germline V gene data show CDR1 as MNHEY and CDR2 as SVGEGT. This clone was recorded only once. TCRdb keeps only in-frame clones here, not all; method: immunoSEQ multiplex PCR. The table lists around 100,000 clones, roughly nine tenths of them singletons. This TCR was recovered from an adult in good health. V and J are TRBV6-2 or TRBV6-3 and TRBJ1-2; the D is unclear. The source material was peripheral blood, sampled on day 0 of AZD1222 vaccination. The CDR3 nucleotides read TGTGCCAGCAGTTACTCGAGGCCCCTTTACGGCTACACCTTC. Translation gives CASSYSRPLYGYTF.